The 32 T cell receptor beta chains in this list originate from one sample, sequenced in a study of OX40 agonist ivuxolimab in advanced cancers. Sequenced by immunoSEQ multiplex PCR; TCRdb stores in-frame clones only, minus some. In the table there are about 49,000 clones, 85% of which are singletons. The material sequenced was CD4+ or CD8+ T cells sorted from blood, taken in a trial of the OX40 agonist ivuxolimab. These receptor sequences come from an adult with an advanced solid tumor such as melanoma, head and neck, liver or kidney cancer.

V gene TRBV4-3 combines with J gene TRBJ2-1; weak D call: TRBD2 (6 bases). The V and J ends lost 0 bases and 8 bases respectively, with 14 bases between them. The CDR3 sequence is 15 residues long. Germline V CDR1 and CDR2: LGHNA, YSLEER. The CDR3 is CASSQEDSGVYEQFF. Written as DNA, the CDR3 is TGCGCCAGCAGCCAAGAGGATAGCGGCGTCTATGAGCAGTTCTTC.

The chain's CDR3 is CASSLSTGGPYNEQFF. CDR3 nucleotides: TGTGCCAGCAGCTTGTCCACGGGGGGGCCCTACAATGAGCAGTTCTTC. This chain connects TRBV5-6 to TRBJ2-1; TRBD2 matches at 8 bases. The germline V gene encodes CDR1 SGHDT and CDR2 YYEEEE. V lost 1 base to trimming and J lost 2 bases; unmatched junction nucleotides: 5. The CDR3 is 16 residues long. Full variable domain (remainder filled in from reference TRBV5-6 and TRBJ2-1): DAGVTQSPTHLIKTRGQQVTLRCSPKSGHDTVSWYQQALGQGPQFIFQYYEEEERQRGNFPDRFSGHQFPNYSSELNVNALLLGDSALYLCASSLSTGGPYNEQFFGPGTRLTVL.

The CDR3, as DNA: TGCGCCAGCAGCTATACGGGCACTGAAGCTTTCTTT. Its translation: CASSYTGTEAFF. This chain joins TRBV5-1 and TRBJ1-1; D not resolved. Germline values: CDR1 SGHRS, CDR2 YFSETQ. V lost 3 bases and J 4 bases, leaving 7 bases between the germline ends. The length of the CDR3 is 12 residues.

CDR3 DNA: TGTGCCAGCAGCATTACAGGGGCCGGGGAGCTGTTTTTT. The encoded protein is CASSITGAGELFF. V is TRBV6-5 and J is TRBJ2-2; 7 nucleotides match TRBD1. V lost 6 bases to trimming and J lost 6 bases; unmatched junction nucleotides: 4. Germline CDR1 reads MNHEY; CDR2 reads SVGAGI. The length of the CDR3 is 13 residues.

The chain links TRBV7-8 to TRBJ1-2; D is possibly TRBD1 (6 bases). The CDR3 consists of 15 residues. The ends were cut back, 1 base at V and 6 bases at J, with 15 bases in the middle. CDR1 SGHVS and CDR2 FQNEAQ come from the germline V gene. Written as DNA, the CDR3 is TGTGCCAGCAGCTTAGGAGCTCGGCCAGGGGATGGCTACACCTTC. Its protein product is CASSLGARPGDGYTF.

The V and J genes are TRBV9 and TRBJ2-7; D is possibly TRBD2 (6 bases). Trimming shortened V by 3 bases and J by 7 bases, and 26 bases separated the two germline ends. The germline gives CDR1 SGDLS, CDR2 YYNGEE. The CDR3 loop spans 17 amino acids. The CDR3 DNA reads TGTGCCAGCAGCGCCAACCCCCGACTAGAAACTAGGGGAGAGCAGTACTTC. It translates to CASSANPRLETRGEQYF.

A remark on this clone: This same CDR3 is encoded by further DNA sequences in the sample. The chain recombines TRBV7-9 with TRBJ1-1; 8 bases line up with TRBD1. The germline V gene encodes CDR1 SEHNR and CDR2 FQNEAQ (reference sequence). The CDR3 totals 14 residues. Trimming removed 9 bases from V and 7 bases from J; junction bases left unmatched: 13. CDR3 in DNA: TGTGCCAGTAGCCCAGTAGGACAGGGATATGAAGCTTTCTTT. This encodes CASSPVGQGYEAFF.

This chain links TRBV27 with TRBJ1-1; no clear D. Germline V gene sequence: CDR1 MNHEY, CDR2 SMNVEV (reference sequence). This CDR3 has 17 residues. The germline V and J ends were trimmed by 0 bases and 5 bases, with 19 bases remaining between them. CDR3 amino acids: CASSLSAWGGVRTEAFF. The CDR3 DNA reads TGTGCCAGCAGTTTATCCGCCTGGGGTGGAGTTAGGACTGAAGCTTTCTTT.

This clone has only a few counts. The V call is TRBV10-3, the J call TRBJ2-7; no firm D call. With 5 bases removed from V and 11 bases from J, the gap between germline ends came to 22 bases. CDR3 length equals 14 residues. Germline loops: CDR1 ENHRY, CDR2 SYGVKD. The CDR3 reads CAISNPGTLTSKYV. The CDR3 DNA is TGTGCCATCAGTAATCCAGGTACCCTTACGAGCAAGTACGTC.

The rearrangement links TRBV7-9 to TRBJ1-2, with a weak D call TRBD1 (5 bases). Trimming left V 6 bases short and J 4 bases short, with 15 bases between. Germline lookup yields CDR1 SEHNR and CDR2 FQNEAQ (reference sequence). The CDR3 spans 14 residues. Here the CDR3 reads CASRETVNPYGYTF. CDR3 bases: TGTGCCAGCAGGGAGACAGTAAACCCCTATGGCTACACCTTC. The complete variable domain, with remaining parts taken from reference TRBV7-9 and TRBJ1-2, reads DTGVSQNPRHKITKRGQNVTFRCDPISEHNRLYWYRQTLGQGPEFLTYFQNEAQLEKSRLLSDRFSAERPKGSFSTLEIQRTEQGDSAMYLCASRETVNPYGYTFGSGTRLTVV.

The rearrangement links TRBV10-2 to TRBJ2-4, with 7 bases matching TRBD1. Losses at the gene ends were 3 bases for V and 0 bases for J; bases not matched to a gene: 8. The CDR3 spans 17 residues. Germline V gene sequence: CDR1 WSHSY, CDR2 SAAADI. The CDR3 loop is CASSEQGKLIAKNIQYF. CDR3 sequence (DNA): TGCGCCAGCAGTGAACAGGGGAAGTTGATAGCCAAAAACATTCAGTACTTC.

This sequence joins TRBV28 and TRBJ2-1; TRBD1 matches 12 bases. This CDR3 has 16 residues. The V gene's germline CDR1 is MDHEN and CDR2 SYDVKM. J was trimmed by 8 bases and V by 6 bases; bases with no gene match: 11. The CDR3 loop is CASRQGTGGLSHEQFF. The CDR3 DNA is TGTGCCAGCAGACAAGGGACAGGGGGCCTCAGCCATGAGCAGTTCTTC. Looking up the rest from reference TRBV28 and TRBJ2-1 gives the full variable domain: DVKVTQSSRYLVKRTGEKVFLECVQDMDHENMFWYRQDPGLGLRLIYFSYDVKMKEKGDIPEGYSVSREKKERFSLILESASTNQTSMYLCASRQGTGGLSHEQFFGPGTRLTVL.

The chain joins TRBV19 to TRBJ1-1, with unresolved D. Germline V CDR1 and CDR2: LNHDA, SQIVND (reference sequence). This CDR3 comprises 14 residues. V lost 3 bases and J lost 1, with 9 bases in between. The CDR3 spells CASSIWGRNTEAFF. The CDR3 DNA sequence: TGTGCCAGTAGTATTTGGGGAAGGAACACTGAAGCTTTCTTT.

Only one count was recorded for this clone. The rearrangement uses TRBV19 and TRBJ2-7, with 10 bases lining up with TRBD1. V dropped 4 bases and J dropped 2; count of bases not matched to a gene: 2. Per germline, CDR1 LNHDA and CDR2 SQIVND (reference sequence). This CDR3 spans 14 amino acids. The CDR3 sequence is CASSKGTGAYEQYV. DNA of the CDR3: TGTGCCAGTAGTAAGGGGACAGGGGCCTACGAGCAGTACGTC.

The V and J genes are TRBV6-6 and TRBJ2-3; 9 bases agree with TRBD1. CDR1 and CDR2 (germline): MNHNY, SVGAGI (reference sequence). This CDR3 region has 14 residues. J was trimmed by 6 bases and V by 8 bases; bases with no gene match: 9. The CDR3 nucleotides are TGTGCCAGCGAGGACAGGGGCTCGGCGGATACGCAGTATTTT. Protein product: CASEDRGSADTQYF.

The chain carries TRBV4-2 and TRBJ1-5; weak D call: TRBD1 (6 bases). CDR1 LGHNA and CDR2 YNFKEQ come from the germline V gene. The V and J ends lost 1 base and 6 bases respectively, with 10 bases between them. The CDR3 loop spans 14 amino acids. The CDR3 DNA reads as TGTGCCAGCAGCCAAGGAACAGGGTTTCAGCCCCAGCATTTT. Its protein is CASSQGTGFQPQHF.

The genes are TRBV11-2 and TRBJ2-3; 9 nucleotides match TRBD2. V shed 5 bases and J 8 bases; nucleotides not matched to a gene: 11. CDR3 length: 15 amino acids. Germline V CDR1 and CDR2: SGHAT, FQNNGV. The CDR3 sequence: CASSPERGALRTQYF. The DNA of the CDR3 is TGTGCCAGCAGCCCCGAGCGGGGGGCCCTGCGTACGCAGTATTTT.

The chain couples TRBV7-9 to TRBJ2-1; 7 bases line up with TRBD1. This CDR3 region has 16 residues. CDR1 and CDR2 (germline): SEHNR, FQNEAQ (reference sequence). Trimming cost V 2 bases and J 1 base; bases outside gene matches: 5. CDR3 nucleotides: TGTGCCAGCAGCTTATCCGGACAGGATTCCTACAATGAGCAGTTCTTC. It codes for CASSLSGQDSYNEQFF.

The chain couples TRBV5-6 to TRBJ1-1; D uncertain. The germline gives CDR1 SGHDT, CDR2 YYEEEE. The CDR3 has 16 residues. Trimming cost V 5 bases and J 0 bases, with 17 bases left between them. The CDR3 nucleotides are TGTGCCAGCAGTCGCCCTGGCACAAGCATGAACACTGAAGCTTTCTTT. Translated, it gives CASSRPGTSMNTEAFF.

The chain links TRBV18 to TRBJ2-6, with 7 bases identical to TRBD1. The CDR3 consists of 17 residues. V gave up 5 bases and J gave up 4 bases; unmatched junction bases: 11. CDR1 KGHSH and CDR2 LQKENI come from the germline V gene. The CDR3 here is CASSFRQGGTGANVLTF. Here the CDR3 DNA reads TGTGCCAGCTCATTCAGACAGGGTGGCACCGGGGCCAACGTCCTGACTTTC. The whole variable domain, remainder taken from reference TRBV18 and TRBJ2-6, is NAGVMQNPRHLVRRRGQEARLRCSPMKGHSHVYWYRQLPEEGLKFMVYLQKENIIDESGMPKERFSAEFPKEGPSILRIQQVVRGDSAAYFCASSFRQGGTGANVLTFGAGSRLTVL.

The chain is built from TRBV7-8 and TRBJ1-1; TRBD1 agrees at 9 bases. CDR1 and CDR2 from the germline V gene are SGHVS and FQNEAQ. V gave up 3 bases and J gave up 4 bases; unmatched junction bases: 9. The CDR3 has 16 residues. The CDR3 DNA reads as TGTGCCAGCAGCTTCCCGGGACAGGGCTTCCTCACTGAAGCTTTCTTT. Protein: CASSFPGQGFLTEAFF. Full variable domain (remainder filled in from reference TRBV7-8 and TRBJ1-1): GAGVSQSPRYKVAKRGQDVALRCDPISGHVSLFWYQQALGQGPEFLTYFQNEAQLDKSGLPSDRFFAERPEGSVSTLKIQRTQQEDSAVYLCASSFPGQGFLTEAFFGQGTRLTVV.

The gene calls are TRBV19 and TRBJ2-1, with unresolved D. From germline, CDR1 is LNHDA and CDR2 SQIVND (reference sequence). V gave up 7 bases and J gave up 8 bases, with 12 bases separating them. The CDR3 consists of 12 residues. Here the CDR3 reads CASNSGVHEQFF. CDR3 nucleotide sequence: TGTGCCAGTAACTCGGGTGTCCATGAGCAGTTCTTC.

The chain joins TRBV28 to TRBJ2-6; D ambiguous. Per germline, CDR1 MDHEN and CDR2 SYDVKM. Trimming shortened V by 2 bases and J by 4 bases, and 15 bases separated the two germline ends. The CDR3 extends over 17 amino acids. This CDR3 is CASSLRPLESGANVLTF. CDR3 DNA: TGTGCCAGCAGTTTACGACCTCTTGAGTCGGGGGCCAACGTCCTGACTTTC.

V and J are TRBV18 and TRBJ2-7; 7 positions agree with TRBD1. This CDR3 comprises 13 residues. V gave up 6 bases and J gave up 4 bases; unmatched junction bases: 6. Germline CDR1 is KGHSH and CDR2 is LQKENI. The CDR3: CASSPGQLYEQYV. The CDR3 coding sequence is TGTGCCAGCTCCCCGGGACAGCTATACGAGCAGTACGTC.

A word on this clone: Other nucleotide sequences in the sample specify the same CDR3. The CDR3 sequence: CASSPSYNEQFF. The CDR3 DNA reads TGTGCCAGCAGCCCCTCCTACAATGAGCAGTTCTTC. J is TRBJ2-1 and V is TRBV7-9; D gene unclear. Deletions cut 5 bases from V and 0 bases from J, with 2 bases between. The CDR3 is 12 amino acids. Germline V gene sequence: CDR1 SEHNR, CDR2 FQNEAQ (reference sequence).

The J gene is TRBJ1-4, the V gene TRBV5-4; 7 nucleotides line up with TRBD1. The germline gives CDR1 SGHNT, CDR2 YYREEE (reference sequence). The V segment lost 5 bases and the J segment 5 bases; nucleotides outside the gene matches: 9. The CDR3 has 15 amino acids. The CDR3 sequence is CASSPDRDPNEKLFF. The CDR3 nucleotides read TGTGCCAGCAGTCCCGACAGGGACCCCAATGAAAAACTGTTTTTT.

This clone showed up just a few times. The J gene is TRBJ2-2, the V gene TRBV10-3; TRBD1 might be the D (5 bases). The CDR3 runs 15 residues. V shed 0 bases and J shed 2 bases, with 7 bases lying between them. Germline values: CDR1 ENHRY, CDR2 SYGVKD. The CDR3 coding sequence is TGTGCCATCAGTGAGTCTGACAGAAACACCGGGGAGCTGTTTTTT. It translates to CAISESDRNTGELFF.

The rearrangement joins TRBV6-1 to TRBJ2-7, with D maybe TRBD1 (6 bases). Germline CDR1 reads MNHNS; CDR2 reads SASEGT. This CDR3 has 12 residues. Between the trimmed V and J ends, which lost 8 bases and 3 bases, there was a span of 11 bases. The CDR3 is CASQDSIYEQYF. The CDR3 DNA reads TGTGCCAGCCAGGACAGCATCTACGAGCAGTACTTC.

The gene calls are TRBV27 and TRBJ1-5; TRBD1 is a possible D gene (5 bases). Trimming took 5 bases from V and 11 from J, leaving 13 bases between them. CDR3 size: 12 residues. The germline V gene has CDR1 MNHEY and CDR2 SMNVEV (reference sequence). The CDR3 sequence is CASSAPGRAQHF. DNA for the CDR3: TGTGCCAGCAGTGCCCCAGGGAGGGCCCAGCATTTT.

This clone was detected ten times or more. The CDR3 spells CASSPGPGETGELFF. The CDR3 coding sequence is TGTGCCAGCAGCCCCGGACCAGGGGAAACCGGGGAGCTGTTTTTT. The chain joins TRBV5-4 to TRBJ2-2, with a tentative D call TRBD1 (6 bases). This CDR3 is built from 15 residues. Trimming removed 4 bases from V and 5 bases from J, with 15 bases in between. CDR1 SGHNT and CDR2 YYREEE come from the germline V gene (reference sequence).

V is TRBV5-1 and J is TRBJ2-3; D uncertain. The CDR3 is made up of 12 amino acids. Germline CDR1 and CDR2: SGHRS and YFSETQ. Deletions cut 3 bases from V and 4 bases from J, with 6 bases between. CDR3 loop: CASSYEADTQYF. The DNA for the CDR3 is TGCGCCAGCAGCTACGAGGCAGATACGCAGTATTTT. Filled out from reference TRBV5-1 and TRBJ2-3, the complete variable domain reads KAGVTQTPRYLIKTRGQQVTLSCSPISGHRSVSWYQQTPGQGLQFLFEYFSETQRNKGNFPGRFSGRQFSNSRSEMNVSTLELGDSALYLCASSYEADTQYFGPGTRLTVL.

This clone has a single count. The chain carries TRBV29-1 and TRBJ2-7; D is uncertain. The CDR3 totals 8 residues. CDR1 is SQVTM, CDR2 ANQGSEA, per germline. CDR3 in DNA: TGCAGAAAGCGAGAGCAGTACTTC. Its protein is CRKREQYF.